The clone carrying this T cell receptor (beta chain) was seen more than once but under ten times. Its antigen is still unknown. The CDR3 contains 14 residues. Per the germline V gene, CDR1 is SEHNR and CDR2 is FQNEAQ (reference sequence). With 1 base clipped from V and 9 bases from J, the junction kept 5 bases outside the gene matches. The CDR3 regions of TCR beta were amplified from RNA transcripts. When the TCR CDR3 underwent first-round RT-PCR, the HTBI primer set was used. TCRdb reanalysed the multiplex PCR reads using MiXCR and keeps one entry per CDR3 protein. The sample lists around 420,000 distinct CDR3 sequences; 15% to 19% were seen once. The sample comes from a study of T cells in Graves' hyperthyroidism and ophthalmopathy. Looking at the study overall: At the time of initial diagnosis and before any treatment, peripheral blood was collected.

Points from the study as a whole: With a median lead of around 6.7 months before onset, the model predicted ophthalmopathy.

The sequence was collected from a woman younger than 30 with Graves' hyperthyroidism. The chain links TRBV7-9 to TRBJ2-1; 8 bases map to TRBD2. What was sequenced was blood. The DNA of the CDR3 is TGTGCCAGCAGCTTAGTCGGGGGGGCCAGTGAGCAGTTCTTC. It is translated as CASSLVGGASEQFF. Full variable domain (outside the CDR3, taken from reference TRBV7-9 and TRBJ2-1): DTGVSQNPRHKITKRGQNVTFRCDPISEHNRLYWYRQTLGQGPEFLTYFQNEAQLEKSRLLSDRFSAERPKGSFSTLEIQRTEQGDSAMYLCASSLVGGASEQFFGPGTRLTVL.